Each of the 7 T cell receptor beta chains below was sequenced from the same sample in a study of cytomegalovirus exposure and HLA in healthy donors. Both 60 Vbeta primers and 13 Jbeta primers went into the PCR. The data were produced by immunoSEQ multiplex PCR, yet TCRdb's version contains in-frame clones alone and is incomplete. The sample lists 150,000 or so clones; 70% to 90% were seen once. Material: PBMCs. The receptor source for this set is a man aged 18 to 29 in good health and CMV-seropositive.

The chain joins TRBV27 to TRBJ1-2, with 12 bases matching TRBD1. The CDR3 is made up of 15 amino acids. Unmatched junction bases numbered 9, after V lost 6 bases and J lost 7 bases. Germline lookup yields CDR1 MNHEY and CDR2 SMNVEV (reference sequence). CDR3 region: CASRKGTGGAGGYTF. The CDR3 DNA is TGTGCCAGCAGGAAAGGGACAGGGGGCGCGGGTGGCTACACCTTC.

The CDR3 protein is CASSFSGETQYF. The CDR3 nucleotides read TGTGCCAGCAGCTTTTCGGGAGAGACCCAGTACTTC. V usage is TRBV7-9 and J usage is TRBJ2-5, with D uncertain. The CDR3 covers 12 residues. V shed 3 bases and J shed 4 bases, with 6 bases lying between them. Per the germline V gene, CDR1 is SEHNR and CDR2 is FQNEAQ (reference sequence).

The chain recombines TRBV6-1 with TRBJ2-4, with TRBD1 matching over 9 bases. The CDR3 totals 14 residues. The germline gives CDR1 MNHNS, CDR2 SASEGT. The V and J ends lost 6 bases and 4 bases, in that order; junction bases with no gene match: 4. DNA of the CDR3: TGTGCCAGCAGGCGGGGACAGGGAAAAAACATTCAGTACTTC. Translated, it gives CASRRGQGKNIQYF.

The rearrangement uses TRBV18 and TRBJ2-7, with D tentatively TRBD1 (6 bases). Between the trimmed V and J ends, which lost 3 bases and 3 bases, there was a span of 15 bases. CDR1 KGHSH and CDR2 LQKENI come from the germline V gene. The CDR3 runs to 15 residues. CDR3 residues: CASSPGQGIYYEQYF. The DNA of the CDR3 is TGTGCCAGCTCACCTGGTCAGGGGATCTACTACGAGCAGTACTTC.

This clone showed up just once. The chain recombines TRBV6-6 with TRBJ2-3; 7 bases line up with TRBD1. The J segment lost 5 bases and the V segment lost 6 bases, leaving 11 bases of the junction unmatched. The CDR3 runs to 15 residues. Germline CDR1 MNHNY, CDR2 SVGAGI (reference sequence). The CDR3 sequence is CASSSDRVQLDTQYF. The CDR3 nucleotides are TGTGCCAGCAGCAGCGACAGGGTTCAATTAGATACGCAGTATTTT.

CDR3 in amino acids: CASSPPQRTGYNQPQHF. DNA of the CDR3: TGTGCCAGCAGTCCCCCCCAACGGACAGGTTACAATCAGCCCCAGCATTTT. The V call is TRBV27, the J call TRBJ1-5; 7 bases line up with TRBD1. Unmatched junction bases numbered 13, after V lost 5 bases and J lost 3 bases. The CDR3 has 17 amino acids. In germline, CDR1 is MNHEY, CDR2 SMNVEV (reference sequence).

This chain connects TRBV5-1 to TRBJ1-1; TRBD1 matches at 8 bases. CDR3 length: 15 residues. With V trimmed by 0 bases and J by 7 bases, 8 bases remained unmatched. CDR1 and CDR2 (germline): SGHRS, YFSETQ. The CDR3 spells CASSLAGTGGNEAFF. The CDR3 nucleotides read TGCGCCAGCAGCTTGGCCGGAACAGGGGGAAATGAAGCTTTCTTT.